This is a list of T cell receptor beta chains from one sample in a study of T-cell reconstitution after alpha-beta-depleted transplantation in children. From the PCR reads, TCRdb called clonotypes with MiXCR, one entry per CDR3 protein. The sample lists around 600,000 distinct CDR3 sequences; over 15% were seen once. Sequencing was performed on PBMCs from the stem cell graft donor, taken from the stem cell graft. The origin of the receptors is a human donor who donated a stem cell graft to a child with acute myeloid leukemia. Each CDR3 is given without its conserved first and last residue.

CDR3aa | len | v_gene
ASRKNTDTQY | 10 | TRBV7-9
SAYSTGELF | 9 | TRBV20-1
SVTPGQGAREQY | 12 | TRBV29-1
SARGGIGGSNQPQH | 14 | TRBV20-1
ASSPGPPCEQY | 11 | TRBV5-5
ASSPQEGGATEAF | 13 | TRBV4-2
SPHPPLGRGVGTDTQY | 16 | TRBV20-1
ASSPTGEAFYGYT | 13 | TRBV4-3
SAVDRAYLRGEQF | 13 | TRBV20-1
ASSPGVGAIDEQF | 13 | TRBV7-3
ASSLAKVRGIQETQY | 15 | TRBV5-1
SARDSRIGVPDQPQH | 15 | TRBV20-1
SARDVTGGRNSPLH | 14 | TRBV20-1
ASKWTVMETEAF | 12 | TRBV5-1
ASSQVTEGETLY | 12 | TRBV4-1
ASSYGGQDEKLF | 12 | TRBV6-5
ASSLDGSRGQETQY | 14 | TRBV7-2
SLGKRGLNQPQH | 12 | TRBV20-1
ASRGGNEQF | 9 | TRBV7-9
ASSQRGLDEQF | 11 | TRBV12-3/TRBV12-4
ASSVYWKRDEQF | 12 | TRBV12-3/TRBV12-4
ASSAGQGKNNSPLH | 14 | TRBV12-3/TRBV12-4
SAMGQGAHTSGNTIY | 15 | TRBV20-1